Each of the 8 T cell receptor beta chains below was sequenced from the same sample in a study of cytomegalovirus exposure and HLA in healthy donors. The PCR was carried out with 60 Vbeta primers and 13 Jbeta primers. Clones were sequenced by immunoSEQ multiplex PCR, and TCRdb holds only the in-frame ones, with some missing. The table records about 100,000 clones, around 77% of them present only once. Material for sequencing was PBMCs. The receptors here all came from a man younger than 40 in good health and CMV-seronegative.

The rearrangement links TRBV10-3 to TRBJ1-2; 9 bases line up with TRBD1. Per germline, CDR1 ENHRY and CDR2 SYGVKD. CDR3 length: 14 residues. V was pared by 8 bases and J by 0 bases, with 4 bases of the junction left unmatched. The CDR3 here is CAISQGATNYGYTF. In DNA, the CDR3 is TGTGCCATCTCACAGGGGGCTACTAACTATGGCTACACCTTC.

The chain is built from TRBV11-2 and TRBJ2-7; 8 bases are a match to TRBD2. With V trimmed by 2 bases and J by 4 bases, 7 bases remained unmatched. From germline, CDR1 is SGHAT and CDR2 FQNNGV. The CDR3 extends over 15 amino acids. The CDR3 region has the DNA TGTGCCAGCAGCTTAATGCGGGTAGCGGGGTACGAGCAGTACTTC. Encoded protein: CASSLMRVAGYEQYF.

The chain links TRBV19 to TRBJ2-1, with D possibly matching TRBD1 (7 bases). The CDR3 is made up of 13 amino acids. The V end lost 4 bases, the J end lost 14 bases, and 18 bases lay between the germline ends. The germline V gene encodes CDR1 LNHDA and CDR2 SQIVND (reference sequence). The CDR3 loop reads CASSTATEGAKFF. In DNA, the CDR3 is TGTGCCAGTAGTACCGCAACGGAGGGGGCCAAGTTCTTC.

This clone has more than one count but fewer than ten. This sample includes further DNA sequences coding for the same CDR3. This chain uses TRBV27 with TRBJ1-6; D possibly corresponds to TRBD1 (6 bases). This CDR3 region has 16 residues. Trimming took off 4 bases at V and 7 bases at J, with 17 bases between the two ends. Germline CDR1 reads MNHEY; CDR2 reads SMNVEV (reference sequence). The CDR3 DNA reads TGTGCCAGCAGTTACGTTAACAGGGATCTGAATTCACCCCTCCACTTT. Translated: CASSYVNRDLNSPLHF.

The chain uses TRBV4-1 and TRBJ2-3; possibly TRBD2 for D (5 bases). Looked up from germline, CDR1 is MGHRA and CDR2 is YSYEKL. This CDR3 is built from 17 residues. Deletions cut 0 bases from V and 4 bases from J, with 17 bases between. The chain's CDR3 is CASSQDFTSVLADTQYF. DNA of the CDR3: TGCGCCAGCAGCCAAGATTTTACTAGTGTCCTCGCAGATACGCAGTATTTT.

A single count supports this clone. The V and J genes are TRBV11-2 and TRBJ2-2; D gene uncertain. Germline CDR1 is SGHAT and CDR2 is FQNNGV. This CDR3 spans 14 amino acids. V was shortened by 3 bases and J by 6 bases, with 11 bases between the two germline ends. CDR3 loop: CASSFRVLAGELFF. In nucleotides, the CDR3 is TGTGCCAGCAGCTTCCGGGTACTGGCCGGGGAGCTGTTTTTT. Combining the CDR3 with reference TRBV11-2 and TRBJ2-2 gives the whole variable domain EAGVAQSPRYKIIEKRQSVAFWCNPISGHATLYWYQQILGQGPKLLIQFQNNGVVDDSQLPKDRFSAERLKGVDSTLKIQPAKLEDSAVYLCASSFRVLAGELFFGEGSRLTVL.

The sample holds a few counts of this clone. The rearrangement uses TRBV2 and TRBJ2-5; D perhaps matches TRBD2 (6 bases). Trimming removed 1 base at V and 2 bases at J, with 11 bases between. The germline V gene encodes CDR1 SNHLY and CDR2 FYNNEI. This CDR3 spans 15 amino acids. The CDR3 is CASSEGGTPQETQYF. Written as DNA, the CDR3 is TGTGCCAGCAGTGAAGGTGGGACTCCACAAGAGACCCAGTACTTC.

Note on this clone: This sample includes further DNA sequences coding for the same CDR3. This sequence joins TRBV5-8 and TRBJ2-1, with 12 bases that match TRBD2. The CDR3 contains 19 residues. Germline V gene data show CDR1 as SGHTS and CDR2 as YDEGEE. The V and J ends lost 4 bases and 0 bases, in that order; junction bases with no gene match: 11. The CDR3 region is CASSAFKTSGGSSYNEQFF. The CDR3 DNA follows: TGTGCCAGCAGCGCGTTTAAGACTAGCGGGGGCAGCTCCTACAATGAGCAGTTCTTC.